A selection of T cell receptor beta chains follows, all from one sample in a study of OX40 agonist ivuxolimab in advanced cancers. Sequencing was performed with immunoSEQ multiplex PCR; in TCRdb, only in-frame clones are kept and a portion is missing. This sample yields about 91,000 clones, of which 80% to 85% are seen a single time; roughly 1.1% belongs to the top ten. The sample consisted of CD4+ or CD8+ T cells sorted from blood, taken in a trial of the OX40 agonist ivuxolimab. These receptors all stem from an adult with an advanced solid tumor such as melanoma, head and neck, liver or kidney cancer. CDR3s leave out the opening cysteine and the closing phenylalanine or tryptophan. The D gene is left open where the match is weak.

d_gene: NA
v_gene: TRBV7-3
CDR3aa: ASSLTQRTGELF

d_gene: NA
v_gene: TRBV7-2
CDR3aa: ASSLEGTPTYEQY

d_gene: TRBD2
v_gene: TRBV19
CDR3aa: ASSSPQAGGQETQY

d_gene: NA
v_gene: TRBV4-3
CDR3aa: ASSRQTTNEKLF

d_gene: NA
v_gene: TRBV10-3
CDR3aa: AISPDGDYGYT

d_gene: NA
v_gene: TRBV28
CDR3aa: ASSLSGVGNQPQH

d_gene: NA
v_gene: TRBV12-1
CDR3aa: ASSSLGMSREKLF

d_gene: NA
v_gene: TRBV7-2
CDR3aa: ASSFGANTGELF

d_gene: NA
v_gene: TRBV5-4
CDR3aa: ASSSKDGPNTEAF

d_gene: NA
v_gene: TRBV7-2
CDR3aa: ASSPEGAQPQH

d_gene: TRBD1
v_gene: TRBV7-9
CDR3aa: ASRQGGYEQY

d_gene: NA
v_gene: TRBV2
CDR3aa: ASREYGQNMI

d_gene: NA
v_gene: TRBV18
CDR3aa: ASSSGTPPDTQY

d_gene: TRBD2
v_gene: TRBV7-3
CDR3aa: ASSPSGLAGALGANVLT

d_gene: TRBD1
v_gene: TRBV28
CDR3aa: ASSANGQGYEQY

d_gene: NA
v_gene: TRBV30
CDR3aa: AWERGTTFDYT

d_gene: NA
v_gene: TRBV28
CDR3aa: ATEGQVYEQY

d_gene: TRBD1
v_gene: TRBV7-9
CDR3aa: ASSAQGQINTEAF

d_gene: NA
v_gene: TRBV6-5
CDR3aa: ASTGGDSNEKLF

d_gene: NA
v_gene: TRBV19
CDR3aa: ASSVGRYNEQF

d_gene: TRBD2
v_gene: TRBV6-6
CDR3aa: ASSSSGTSGLYEQY

d_gene: NA
v_gene: TRBV6-5
CDR3aa: ASTRDSSSYNEQF

d_gene: NA
v_gene: TRBV7-9
CDR3aa: ASSRGGTGELF

d_gene: NA
v_gene: TRBV4-2
CDR3aa: ASSQDYSSYEQY

d_gene: NA
v_gene: TRBV7-7
CDR3aa: ASSLLGTSTDTQY

d_gene: NA
v_gene: TRBV30
CDR3aa: AWSGGGDGYT

d_gene: NA
v_gene: TRBV29-1
CDR3aa: SVEVTVDTQY

d_gene: TRBD2
v_gene: TRBV19
CDR3aa: ASSKAGGPGEQF

d_gene: TRBD1
v_gene: TRBV5-4
CDR3aa: ASSEGQENGYT

d_gene: NA
v_gene: TRBV18
CDR3aa: ASSPPGPGGGQPQH

d_gene: TRBD1
v_gene: TRBV4-2
CDR3aa: ASRSLTGIANYGYT

d_gene: NA
v_gene: TRBV2
CDR3aa: ASLKGGNTGELF

d_gene: TRBD1
v_gene: TRBV6-1
CDR3aa: ASREHGTGEQNTIY

d_gene: NA
v_gene: TRBV5-1
CDR3aa: ASSKGDSGANVLT

d_gene: TRBD1
v_gene: TRBV18
CDR3aa: ASSPRQGADEQF

d_gene: NA
v_gene: TRBV5-1
CDR3aa: ASSWGTRGNTGELF

d_gene: NA
v_gene: TRBV19
CDR3aa: ASSIFRGGGEAF

d_gene: NA
v_gene: TRBV6-6
CDR3aa: ATPRDSGANVLT

d_gene: TRBD1
v_gene: TRBV18
CDR3aa: ASSSTGGDYEQY

d_gene: NA
v_gene: TRBV9
CDR3aa: ASSVYTSRDEQF

d_gene: TRBD1
v_gene: TRBV4-1
CDR3aa: ASSQARGPQDTQY

d_gene: NA
v_gene: TRBV6-1
CDR3aa: ASSSTVYGYT

d_gene: NA
v_gene: TRBV5-4
CDR3aa: ASSFPERGNYGYT

d_gene: NA
v_gene: TRBV15
CDR3aa: ATSRDTNYGYT

d_gene: NA
v_gene: TRBV28
CDR3aa: ASRLQTGNTEAF

d_gene: TRBD1
v_gene: TRBV5-6
CDR3aa: ASSSEQGRGEKLF

d_gene: NA
v_gene: TRBV10-2
CDR3aa: ASTGSSYNSPLH

d_gene: NA
v_gene: TRBV4-1
CDR3aa: ASSQPGATNEKLF